The TCR beta chain described here comes from a study of tumor and adjacent non-tumor tissue in lung cancer. Study in general: Aged about 30 to 76 years, patients included roughly ten men and roughly five women with stage I to III disease.

TCRbeta libraries were built with three rounds of nested PCR, modified from ARM-PCR. TCRdb fed the multiplex PCR reads into MiXCR, producing one record per CDR3 protein. This sample has under 150,000 distinct CDR3 sequences; around 65% occur once, and the top ten carry 15% to 20%. On this clonotype itself: The target antigen is unknown.

This sample's RNA came from whole unsorted tissue. Study-level results: Compared with tumor, normal lung showed significantly lower TCR diversity.

The CDR3 is 15 amino acids. Deletions cut 1 base from V and 3 bases from J, with 10 bases between. Germline V gives CDR1 DFQATT, CDR2 SNEGSKA (reference sequence). The rearrangement links TRBV20-1 to TRBJ2-6; D uncertain. The source is a man in his 60s with small cell lung cancer. The sample comprised lung tumor tissue. The CDR3 coding sequence is TGCAGTGCTAGAGTAGAAGATGGTGGGGCCAACGTCCTGACTTTC. Its protein is CSARVEDGGANVLTF.